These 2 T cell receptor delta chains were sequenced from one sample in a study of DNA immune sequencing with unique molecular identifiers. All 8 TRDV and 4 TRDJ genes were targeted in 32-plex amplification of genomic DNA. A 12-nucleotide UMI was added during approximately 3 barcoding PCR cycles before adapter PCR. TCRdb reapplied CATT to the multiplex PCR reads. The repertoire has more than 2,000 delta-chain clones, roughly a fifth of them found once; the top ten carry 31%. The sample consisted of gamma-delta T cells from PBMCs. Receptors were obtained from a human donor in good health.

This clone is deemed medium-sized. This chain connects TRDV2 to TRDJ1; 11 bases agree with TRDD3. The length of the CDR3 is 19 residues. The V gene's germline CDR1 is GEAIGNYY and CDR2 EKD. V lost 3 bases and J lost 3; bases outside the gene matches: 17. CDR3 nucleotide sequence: TGTGCCTGTGACTCCCTATTGGTACTGGGGGATAATTCCCCCGATAAACTCATCTTT. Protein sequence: CACDSLLVLGDNSPDKLIF.

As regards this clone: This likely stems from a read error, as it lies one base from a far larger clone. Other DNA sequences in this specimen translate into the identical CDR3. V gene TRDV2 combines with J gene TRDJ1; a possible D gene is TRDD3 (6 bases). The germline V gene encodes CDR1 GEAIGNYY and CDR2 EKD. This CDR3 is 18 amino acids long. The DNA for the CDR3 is TGTGCGTGTGAATCAGTGGGGCAAATAATGGGGGGCAGCGATAAACTCATCTTT. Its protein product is CACESVGQIMGGSDKLIF.